Presented here are 23 T cell receptor beta chains from one specimen sequenced in a study of STAT5B mutations in CD4+ large granular lymphocyte leukemia. The table came from immunoSEQ multiplex PCR; TCRdb's copy has only in-frame clones and leaves some out. The sample has tens of thousands of clones; roughly 70% are singletons. What was sequenced was CD4+ T cells from blood buffy coats. These receptors originate from a human donor in good health.

The chain joins TRBV6-5 to TRBJ1-1; D is unresolved. This CDR3 region has 14 residues. Germline V gene sequence: CDR1 MNHEY, CDR2 SVGAGI. Trimming removed 3 bases from V and 6 bases from J, with 14 bases in between. CDR3 DNA: TGTGCCAGCAGTTATGGTGGGGTTTTCGCTGAAGCTTTCTTT. Translating gives CASSYGGVFAEAFF.

The J gene is TRBJ1-2, the V gene TRBV20-1; no firm D call. Between the trimmed V and J ends, which lost 6 bases and 4 bases, there was a span of 9 bases. Germline values: CDR1 DFQATT, CDR2 SNEGSKA (reference sequence). The length of the CDR3 is 11 residues. In nucleotides, the CDR3 is TGCAGTGCGGGGATTTCCTATGGCTACACCTTC. Protein: CSAGISYGYTF.

J is TRBJ1-1 and V is TRBV6-5, with a possible D match to TRBD1 (6 bases). Germline CDR1 is MNHEY and CDR2 is SVGAGI. This CDR3 has 14 residues. Trimming removed 5 bases at V and 2 bases at J, with 12 bases between. CDR3 amino acids: CASSTPQGNTEAFF. The CDR3, as DNA: TGTGCCAGCAGTACCCCACAGGGAAACACTGAAGCTTTCTTT.

V is TRBV19 and J is TRBJ2-5, with D possibly matching TRBD2 (6 bases). This CDR3 is 15 amino acids long. Trimming took off 7 bases at V and 4 bases at J, with 19 bases between the two ends. Germline CDR1 and CDR2: LNHDA and SQIVND (reference sequence). CDR3 sequence reads: CASTPRAGRGETQYF. CDR3 DNA: TGTGCCAGTACCCCCAGGGCGGGGCGGGGAGAGACCCAGTACTTC.

The V gene is TRBV28, the J gene TRBJ1-5, with D possibly being TRBD1 (5 bases). The CDR3 covers 13 residues. Trimming cost V 9 bases and J 4 bases, with 13 bases left between them. Germline V lookup: CDR1 MDHEN, CDR2 SYDVKM. The CDR3 sequence is CASTEGFNQPQHF. In DNA, the CDR3 is TGTGCCAGTACTGAGGGGTTTAATCAGCCCCAGCATTTT.

This clone was counted a single time. The V gene is TRBV9, the J gene TRBJ2-5; either TRBD1 or TRBD2 may fit D (6 bases each). This CDR3 region has 14 residues. Trimming shortened V by 3 bases and J by 4 bases, and 13 bases separated the two germline ends. In germline, CDR1 is SGDLS, CDR2 YYNGEE. This CDR3 is CASSGGALGETQYF. CDR3 in DNA: TGTGCCAGCAGCGGGGGGGCCCTCGGAGAGACCCAGTACTTC.

V is TRBV28 and J is TRBJ2-7; tentatively, D is TRBD1 (6 bases). The CDR3 length is 12 residues. Germline V gives CDR1 MDHEN, CDR2 SYDVKM. With 5 bases removed from V and 7 bases from J, the gap between germline ends came to 12 bases. The CDR3 region has the DNA TGTGCCAGCAGTGTGGGACAACGGGAGCAGTACGTC. This sequence encodes CASSVGQREQYV.

The chain links TRBV6-4 to TRBJ2-1; unclear D gene. The V and J ends lost 2 bases and 0 bases respectively, with 11 bases between them. The CDR3 totals 16 residues. Germline values: CDR1 MRHNA, CDR2 SNTAGT. The CDR3 here is CASSDHTASSYNEQFF. DNA for the CDR3: TGTGCCAGCAGTGACCATACAGCCAGCTCCTACAATGAGCAGTTCTTC.

The chain links TRBV28 to TRBJ2-2; D possibly uses TRBD1 or TRBD2 (5 bases each). CDR1 is MDHEN and CDR2 is SYDVKM in the germline V gene. V was trimmed by 4 bases and J by 5 bases, leaving 14 bases between them. This CDR3 comprises 15 residues. The CDR3 reads CASSSGQDSTGELFF. The DNA of the CDR3 is TGTGCCAGCAGTTCGGGGCAGGACTCGACCGGGGAGCTGTTTTTT.

The CDR3 DNA follows: TGTGCCAGCAGCCAAGACCGAAGTTCACCCCTCCACTTT. It codes for CASSQDRSSPLHF. The rearrangement links TRBV4-2 to TRBJ1-6; D gene uncertain. This CDR3 has 13 amino acids. Germline V lookup: CDR1 LGHNA, CDR2 YNFKEQ. The germline V and J ends were trimmed by 0 bases and 9 bases, with 6 bases remaining between them.

This clone was seen a few times. This sequence joins TRBV2 and TRBJ1-6; 7 nucleotides match TRBD1. Trimming took 6 bases from V and 9 from J; bases not matched to a gene: 5. The CDR3 contains 13 residues. CDR1 SNHLY and CDR2 FYNNEI come from the germline V gene. The CDR3 region has the DNA TGTGCCAGCAGGACAGGGCCAGGTTCACCCCTCCACTTT. It encodes CASRTGPGSPLHF.

The chain carries TRBV7-9 and TRBJ2-5; 12 nucleotides agree with TRBD2. In germline, CDR1 is SEHNR, CDR2 FQNEAQ (reference sequence). The CDR3 is 15 residues long. J lost 3 bases, V lost 1 base, and 0 bases had no gene match. The DNA for the CDR3 is TGTGCCAGCAGCTTAGGGACTAGCGGGGAAGAGACCCAGTACTTC. Translating it yields CASSLGTSGEETQYF. Based on the CDR3 plus reference TRBV7-9 and TRBJ2-5, the full variable domain is DTGVSQNPRHKITKRGQNVTFRCDPISEHNRLYWYRQTLGQGPEFLTYFQNEAQLEKSRLLSDRFSAERPKGSFSTLEIQRTEQGDSAMYLCASSLGTSGEETQYFGPGTRLLVL.

The chain joins TRBV19 to TRBJ1-3; D not resolved. Germline-derived CDR1 and CDR2 are LNHDA and SQIVND (reference sequence). The CDR3 spans 14 residues. V lost 7 bases and J 0 bases, leaving 10 bases between the germline ends. CDR3 protein: CASNLLHSGNTIYF. In DNA, the CDR3 is TGTGCCAGTAACCTACTCCACTCTGGAAACACCATATATTTT.

The gene calls are TRBV6-5 and TRBJ2-5; a possible D gene is TRBD1 (6 bases). Germline lookup yields CDR1 MNHEY and CDR2 SVGAGI. V lost 0 bases and J 1 base, leaving 9 bases between the germline ends. The length of the CDR3 is 15 residues. In nucleotides, the CDR3 is TGTGCCAGCAGTTACTCGAACAGGGTCCAAGAGACCCAGTACTTC. Translating gives CASSYSNRVQETQYF.

This chain links TRBV29-1 with TRBJ2-1; possible D gene TRBD2, 5 bases. The V end was cut by 3 bases, the J end by 10 bases, with 13 bases between. This CDR3 contains 12 residues. The germline V gene has CDR1 SQVTM and CDR2 ANQGSEA. The CDR3 protein is CSVDTPSREQFF. DNA for the CDR3: TGCAGCGTTGACACCCCTAGCAGGGAGCAGTTCTTC.

This clone was found a few times. This chain links TRBV5-6 with TRBJ1-2; no definite D call. Trimming stripped 0 bases from V and 8 bases from J, with 11 bases between. The CDR3 has 13 residues. Germline CDR1 is SGHDT and CDR2 is YYEEEE. CDR3 nucleotides: TGTGCCAGCAGCTTGGGAGCCCAGCACGGCTACACCTTC. Its protein is CASSLGAQHGYTF.

The CDR3 region has the DNA TGTGCCAGCTCACCAAGGAGTGGTTCTGGAGGGAACACTGAAGCTTTCTTT. Translating it yields CASSPRSGSGGNTEAFF. The chain has TRBV18 and TRBJ1-1; D not certain. Trimming took off 2 bases at V and 1 base at J, with 17 bases between the two ends. The CDR3 runs to 17 residues. CDR1 and CDR2 from the germline V gene are KGHSH and LQKENI. The complete variable domain, with remaining parts taken from reference TRBV18 and TRBJ1-1, reads NAGVMQNPRHLVRRRGQEARLRCSPMKGHSHVYWYRQLPEEGLKFMVYLQKENIIDESGMPKERFSAEFPKEGPSILRIQQVVRGDSAAYFCASSPRSGSGGNTEAFFGQGTRLTVV.

There are a few counts of this clone. The chain joins TRBV5-1 to TRBJ1-1, with D perhaps TRBD1 (6 bases). Germline V gives CDR1 SGHRS, CDR2 YFSETQ. V lost 1 base to trimming and J lost 2 bases, with 9 bases between them. The CDR3 runs to 14 residues. CDR3 DNA: TGCGCCAGCAGCTTGACGGGACAAAACACTGAAGCTTTCTTT. Translated, it gives CASSLTGQNTEAFF.

This clone turned up a few times. The V and J genes are TRBV30 and TRBJ1-6; D ambiguous. This CDR3 has 13 amino acids. Per germline, CDR1 GTSNPN and CDR2 SVGIG (reference sequence). V gave up 3 bases and J gave up 4 bases, with 7 bases separating them. Here the CDR3 reads CAWRDLYNSPLHF. In nucleotides, the CDR3 is TGTGCCTGGAGGGACTTATATAATTCACCCCTCCACTTT.

The chain recombines TRBV7-3 with TRBJ1-1, with unresolved D. Looked up from germline, CDR1 is SGHTA and CDR2 is FQGTGA. Trimming cost V 3 bases and J 4 bases, with 9 bases left between them. The CDR3 extends over 13 amino acids. CDR3 in amino acids: CASSLTASTEAFF. CDR3 coding DNA: TGTGCCAGCAGCTTGACGGCCTCCACTGAAGCTTTCTTT.

This chain uses TRBV15 with TRBJ1-3; D remains ambiguous. Trimming shortened V by 0 bases and J by 1 base, and 10 bases separated the two germline ends. This CDR3 has 16 amino acids. Germline CDR1 LNHNV, CDR2 YYDKDF (reference sequence). The CDR3 is CATSRDSTTSGNTIYF. The CDR3 DNA reads TGTGCCACCAGCAGAGATAGTACGACTTCTGGAAACACCATATATTTT.

This clone was counted between two and nine times. V is TRBV19 and J is TRBJ1-1; the match to TRBD1 covers 7 bases. The CDR3 consists of 13 residues. The germline V gene has CDR1 LNHDA and CDR2 SQIVND (reference sequence). Trimming cost V 4 bases and J 3 bases; bases outside gene matches: 2. CDR3 residues: CASSTQGDTEAFF. CDR3 nucleotides: TGTGCCAGTAGTACCCAGGGGGACACTGAAGCTTTCTTT. Full variable domain (outside the CDR3, taken from reference TRBV19 and TRBJ1-1): DGGITQSPKYLFRKEGQNVTLSCEQNLNHDAMYWYRQDPGQGLRLIYYSQIVNDFQKGDIAEGYSVSREKKESFPLTVTSAQKNPTAFYLCASSTQGDTEAFFGQGTRLTVV.

The V call is TRBV5-1, the J call TRBJ2-3, with TRBD2 matching 8 bases. The CDR3 has 15 residues. Germline values: CDR1 SGHRS, CDR2 YFSETQ. Germline trimming cut 4 bases from V and 4 bases from J; bases unmatched to any gene: 8. CDR3 in amino acids: CASSEGSGGADTQYF. For the CDR3, the DNA is TGCGCCAGCAGCGAAGGGAGCGGGGGTGCAGATACGCAGTATTTT.